Here is one T cell receptor beta chain with its context. The record originates from a study of blood T cell repertoires in COVID-19. About the study: Acute-phase and convalescent COVID-19 samples originated in the United States, Italy and Spain. T cells, B-cell-depleted T cells, or PBMCs provided the cDNA or gDNA that served as material.

In the source study's methods: Reference gene primer amplification yielded estimated nucleated cell counts. Clones were sequenced by immunoSEQ multiplex PCR, and TCRdb holds only the in-frame ones, with some missing. V and J calls and clone size follow that table, whereas D and trimming were derived from the DNA. The sample has approximately 160,000 clones, approximately 73% seen once. The CDR3 is made up of 13 amino acids. Trimming cost V 3 bases and J 3 bases, with 6 bases left between them. The genes are TRBV12-3 or TRBV12-4 and TRBJ1-5; D gene uncertain. This receptor was obtained from a woman older than 75 with acute or convalescent COVID-19. Material: peripheral blood. CDR3 bases: TGTGCCAGCAGTTTCGACACCAATCAGCCCCAGCATTTT. This sequence encodes CASSFDTNQPQHF.